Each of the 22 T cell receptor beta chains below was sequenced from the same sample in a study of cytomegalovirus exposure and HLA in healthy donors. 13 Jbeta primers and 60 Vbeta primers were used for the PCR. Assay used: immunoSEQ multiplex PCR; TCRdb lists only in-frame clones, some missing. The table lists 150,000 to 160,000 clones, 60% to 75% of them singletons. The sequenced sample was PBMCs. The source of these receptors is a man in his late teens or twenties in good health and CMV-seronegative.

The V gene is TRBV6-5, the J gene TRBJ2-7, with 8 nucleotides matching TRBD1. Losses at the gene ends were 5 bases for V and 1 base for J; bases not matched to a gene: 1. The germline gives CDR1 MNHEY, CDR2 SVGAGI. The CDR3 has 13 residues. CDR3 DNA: TGTGCCAGCAGTAGGACAGGGTCCTACGAGCAGTACTTC. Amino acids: CASSRTGSYEQYF.

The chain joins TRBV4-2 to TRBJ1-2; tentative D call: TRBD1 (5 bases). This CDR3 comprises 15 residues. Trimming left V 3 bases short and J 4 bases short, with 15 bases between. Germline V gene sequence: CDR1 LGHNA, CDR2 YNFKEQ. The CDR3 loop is CASSQTQDNGYGYTF. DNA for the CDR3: TGTGCCAGCAGCCAGACCCAGGACAACGGCTATGGCTACACCTTC.

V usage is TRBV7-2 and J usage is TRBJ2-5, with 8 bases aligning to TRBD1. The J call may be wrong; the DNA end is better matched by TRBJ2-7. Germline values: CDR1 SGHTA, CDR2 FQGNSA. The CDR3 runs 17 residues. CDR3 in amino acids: CASSLEYGGQGYYEQYF. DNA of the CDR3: TGTGCCAGCAGCTTAGAATATGGAGGACAGGGATACTACGAGCAGTACTTC.

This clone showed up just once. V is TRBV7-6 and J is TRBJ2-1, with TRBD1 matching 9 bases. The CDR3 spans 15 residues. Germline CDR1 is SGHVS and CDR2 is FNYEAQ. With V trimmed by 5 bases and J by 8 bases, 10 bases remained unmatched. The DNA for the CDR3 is TGTGCCAGCAGCCCTACCGGACAGGGGCGGGATGAGCAGTTCTTC. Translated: CASSPTGQGRDEQFF. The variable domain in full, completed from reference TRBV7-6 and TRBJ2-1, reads GAGVSQSPRYKVTKRGQDVALRCDPISGHVSLYWYRQALGQGPEFLTYFNYEAQQDKSGLPNDRFSAERPEGSISTLTIQRTEQRDSAMYRCASSPTGQGRDEQFFGPGTRLTVL.

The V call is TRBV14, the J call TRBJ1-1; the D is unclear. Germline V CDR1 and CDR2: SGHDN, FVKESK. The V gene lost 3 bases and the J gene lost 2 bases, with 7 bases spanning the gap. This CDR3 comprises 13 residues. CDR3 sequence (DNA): TGTGCCAGCAGCCACCTAGGTAACACTGAAGCTTTCTTT. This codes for CASSHLGNTEAFF.

The CDR3 coding sequence is TGTGCCAGCAGTTTATGGGCCGCAGGGGGGAGTGGTGGCTACACCTTC. It codes for CASSLWAAGGSGGYTF. The chain uses TRBV27 and TRBJ1-2; 7 bases agree with TRBD1. V was clipped by 1 base and J by 7 bases; unmatched bases: 12. The CDR3 contains 16 residues. Germline V gives CDR1 MNHEY, CDR2 SMNVEV (reference sequence).

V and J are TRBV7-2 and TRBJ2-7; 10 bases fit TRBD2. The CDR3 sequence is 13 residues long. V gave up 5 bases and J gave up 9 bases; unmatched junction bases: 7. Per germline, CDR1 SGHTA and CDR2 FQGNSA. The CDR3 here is CASSQRGGGSQYV. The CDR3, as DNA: TGTGCCAGCAGCCAGCGGGGGGGTGGTTCGCAGTACGTC.

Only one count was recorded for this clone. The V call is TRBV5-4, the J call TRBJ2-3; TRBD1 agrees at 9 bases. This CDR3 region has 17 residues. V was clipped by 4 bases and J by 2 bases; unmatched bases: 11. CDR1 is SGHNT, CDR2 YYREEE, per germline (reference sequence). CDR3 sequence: CASSLAPGQGNTDTQYF. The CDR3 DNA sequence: TGTGCCAGCAGCCTTGCCCCGGGACAGGGTAACACAGATACGCAGTATTTT.

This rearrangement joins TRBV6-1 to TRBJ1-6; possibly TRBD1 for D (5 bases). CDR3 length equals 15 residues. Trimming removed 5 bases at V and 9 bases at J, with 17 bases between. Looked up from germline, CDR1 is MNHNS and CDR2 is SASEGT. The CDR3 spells CASSPITGDTSPLHF. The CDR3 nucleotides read TGTGCCAGCAGTCCCATAACGGGGGATACTTCACCCCTCCACTTT.

The CDR3 DNA sequence: TGTGCCAGCAGCTTAGGAGCCAGCGGGGGGACAGATACGCAGTATTTT. This sequence encodes CASSLGASGGTDTQYF. This chain uses TRBV7-2 with TRBJ2-3; 9 bases agree with TRBD2. CDR3 length: 16 residues. V lost 1 base, J lost 3 bases, and 5 bases stayed unmatched. The germline V gene has CDR1 SGHTA and CDR2 FQGNSA.

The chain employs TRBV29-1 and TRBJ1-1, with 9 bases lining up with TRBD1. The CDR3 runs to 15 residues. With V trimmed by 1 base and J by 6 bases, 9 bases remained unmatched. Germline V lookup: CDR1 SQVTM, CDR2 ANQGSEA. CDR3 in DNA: TGCAGCGTTGAAGTAGGGGACAGGGTGGGGGCTGAAGCTTTCTTT. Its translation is CSVEVGDRVGAEAFF.

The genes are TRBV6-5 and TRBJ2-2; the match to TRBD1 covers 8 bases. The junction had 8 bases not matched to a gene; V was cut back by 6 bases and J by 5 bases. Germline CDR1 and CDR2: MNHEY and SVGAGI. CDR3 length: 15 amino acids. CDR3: CASRRGQGSTGELFF. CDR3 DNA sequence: TGTGCCAGCAGGCGTGGACAGGGATCAACCGGGGAGCTGTTTTTT.

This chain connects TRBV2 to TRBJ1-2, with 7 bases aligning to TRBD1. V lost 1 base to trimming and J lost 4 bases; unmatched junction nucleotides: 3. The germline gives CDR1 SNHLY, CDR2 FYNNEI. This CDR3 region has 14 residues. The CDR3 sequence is CASSEVGGVYGYTF. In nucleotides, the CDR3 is TGTGCCAGCAGTGAAGTAGGGGGCGTCTATGGCTACACCTTC.

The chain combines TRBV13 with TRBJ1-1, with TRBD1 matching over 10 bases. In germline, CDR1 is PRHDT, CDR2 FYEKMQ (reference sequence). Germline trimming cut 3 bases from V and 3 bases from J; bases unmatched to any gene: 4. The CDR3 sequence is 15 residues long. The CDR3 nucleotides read TGTGCCAGCAGCTTGTGGACAGGGGGTGACACTGAAGCTTTCTTT. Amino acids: CASSLWTGGDTEAFF.

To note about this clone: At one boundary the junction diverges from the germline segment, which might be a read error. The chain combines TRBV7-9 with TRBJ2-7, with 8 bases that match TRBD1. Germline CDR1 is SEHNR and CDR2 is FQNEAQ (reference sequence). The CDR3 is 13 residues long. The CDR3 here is CSSSRSTGDEQYF. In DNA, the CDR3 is TGTTCCAGCAGCCGATCGACAGGGGACGAGCAGTACTTC.

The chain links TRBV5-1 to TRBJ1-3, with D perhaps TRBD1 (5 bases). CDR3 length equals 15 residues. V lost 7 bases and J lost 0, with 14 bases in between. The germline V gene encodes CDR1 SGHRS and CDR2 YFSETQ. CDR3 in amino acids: CASRNTGGSGNTIYF. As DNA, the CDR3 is TGCGCCAGCCGAAACACAGGCGGCTCTGGAAACACCATATATTTT.

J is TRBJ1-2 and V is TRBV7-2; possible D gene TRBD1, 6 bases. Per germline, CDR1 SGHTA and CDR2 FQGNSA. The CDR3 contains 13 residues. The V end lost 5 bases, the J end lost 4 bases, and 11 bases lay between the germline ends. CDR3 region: CASSIGQTYGYTF. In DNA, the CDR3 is TGTGCCAGCAGCATTGGACAGACCTATGGCTACACCTTC.

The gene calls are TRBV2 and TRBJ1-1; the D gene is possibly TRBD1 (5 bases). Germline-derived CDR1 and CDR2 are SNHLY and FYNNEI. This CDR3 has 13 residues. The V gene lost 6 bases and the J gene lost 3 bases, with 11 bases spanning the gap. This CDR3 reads CASRLEGDTEAFF. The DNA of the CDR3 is TGTGCCAGCAGGTTAGAAGGGGACACTGAAGCTTTCTTT.

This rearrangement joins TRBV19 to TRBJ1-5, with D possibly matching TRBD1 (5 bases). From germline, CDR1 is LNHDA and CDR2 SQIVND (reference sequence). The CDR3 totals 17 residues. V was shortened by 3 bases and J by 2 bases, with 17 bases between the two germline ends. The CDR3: CASSIRLGQRGNQPQHF. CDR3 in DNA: TGTGCCAGTAGTATTAGGTTGGGGCAGAGAGGCAATCAGCCCCAGCATTTT.

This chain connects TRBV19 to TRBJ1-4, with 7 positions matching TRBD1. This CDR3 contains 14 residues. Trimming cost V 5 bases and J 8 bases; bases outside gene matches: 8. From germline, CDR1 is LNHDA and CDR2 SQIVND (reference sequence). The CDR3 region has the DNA TGTGCCAGTAGTCCCGACAGGGCAGGAGAAAAACTGTTTTTT. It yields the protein CASSPDRAGEKLFF.

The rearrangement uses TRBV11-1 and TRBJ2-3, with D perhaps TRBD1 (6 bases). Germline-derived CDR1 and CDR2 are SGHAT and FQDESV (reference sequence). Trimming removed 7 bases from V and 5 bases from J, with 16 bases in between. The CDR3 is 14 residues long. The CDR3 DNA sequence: TGTGCCAGCACCCTCAGAGGGGGAAGAGATACGCAGTATTTT. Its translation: CASTLRGGRDTQYF.

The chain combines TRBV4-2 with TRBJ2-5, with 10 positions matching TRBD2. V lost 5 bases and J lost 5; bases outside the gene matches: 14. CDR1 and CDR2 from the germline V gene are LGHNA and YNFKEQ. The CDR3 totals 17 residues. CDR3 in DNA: TGTGCCAGCAGCAGCGGGGCGAGCGGGGGGGTTGGGGAGACCCAGTACTTC. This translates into CASSSGASGGVGETQYF.